This is a list of T cell receptor beta chains from one sample in a study of OX40 agonist ivuxolimab in advanced cancers. Clones were sequenced by immunoSEQ multiplex PCR, and TCRdb holds only the in-frame ones, with some missing. The table lists roughly 67,000 clones, around 80% of them singletons. Sequencing was performed on CD4+ or CD8+ T cells sorted from blood, taken in a trial of the OX40 agonist ivuxolimab. All receptors derive from an adult with an advanced solid tumor such as melanoma, head and neck, liver or kidney cancer. The CDR3 runs from the conserved cysteine through the conserved F or W. Each record gives: J gene, clone size, D gene, V gene, CDR3 DNA, CDR3 protein. The D gene is left open where the match is weak. The listing skips clone size in some rows; elsewhere it reads once, few, many or a size class.

j_call: TRBJ2-5
clone_size: NA
d_call: NA
v_call: TRBV11-2
cdr3_nt: TGTGCCAGCAGCTTAGGACTGGTGCAGGGTAGGCAAGAGACCCAGTACTTC
cdr3_aa: CASSLGLVQGRQETQYF

j_call: TRBJ2-1
clone_size: NA
d_call: NA
v_call: TRBV5-1
cdr3_nt: TGCGCCAGCAGCTTGGCAGGAGGAGCCTACAATGAGCAGTTCTTC
cdr3_aa: CASSLAGGAYNEQFF

j_call: TRBJ1-6
clone_size: NA
d_call: TRBD1
v_call: TRBV18
cdr3_nt: TGTGCCAGCTCACCCCTTCCGGACAGGGAACTTTTCTATAATTCACCCCTCCACTTT
cdr3_aa: CASSPLPDRELFYNSPLHF

j_call: TRBJ2-7
clone_size: once
d_call: TRBD2
v_call: TRBV11-2
cdr3_nt: TGTGCCAGCAGCTTCGGAACTAGCGGCCACGAGCAGTACTTC
cdr3_aa: CASSFGTSGHEQYF

j_call: TRBJ2-1
clone_size: NA
d_call: NA
v_call: TRBV11-2
cdr3_nt: TGTGCCAGCAGCTTAGACAGCGGCTACTACAATGAGCAGTTCTTC
cdr3_aa: CASSLDSGYYNEQFF

j_call: TRBJ2-5
clone_size: NA
d_call: NA
v_call: TRBV18
cdr3_nt: TGTGCCAGCTCACCCCAAGAGACCCAGTACTTC
cdr3_aa: CASSPQETQYF

j_call: TRBJ2-5
clone_size: NA
d_call: TRBD2
v_call: TRBV5-1
cdr3_nt: TGCGCCAGCAGCTTGACTAGCGGGGGATCGGAGACCCAGTACTTC
cdr3_aa: CASSLTSGGSETQYF

j_call: TRBJ2-1
clone_size: NA
d_call: TRBD1
v_call: TRBV9
cdr3_nt: TGTGCCAGCAGCGCGACAGGGGGCGTCAGCCCCGGTGAGCAGTTCTTC
cdr3_aa: CASSATGGVSPGEQFF

j_call: TRBJ1-2
clone_size: NA
d_call: NA
v_call: TRBV5-5
cdr3_nt: TGTGCCAGCAGCTTAATCCCCGGTCATAACTATGGCTACACCTTC
cdr3_aa: CASSLIPGHNYGYTF

j_call: TRBJ1-4
clone_size: NA
d_call: NA
v_call: TRBV18
cdr3_nt: TGTGCCAGCTCACCATCCAGGGCAACTAATGAAAAACTGTTTTTT
cdr3_aa: CASSPSRATNEKLFF

j_call: TRBJ1-6
clone_size: few
d_call: NA
v_call: TRBV6-1
cdr3_nt: TGTGCAACCCAGTGGGGGGGTCGGAGTTCACCCCTCCACTTT
cdr3_aa: CATQWGGRSSPLHF

j_call: TRBJ2-2
clone_size: NA
d_call: NA
v_call: TRBV6-5
cdr3_nt: TGTGCCAGCAGTTACTTAGGGGCCGGGGAGCTGTTTTTT
cdr3_aa: CASSYLGAGELFF

j_call: TRBJ1-3
clone_size: NA
d_call: NA
v_call: TRBV7-3
cdr3_nt: TGTGCCAGCAGCTCCAGGGGCCCAAGCTCTGGAAACACCATATATTTT
cdr3_aa: CASSSRGPSSGNTIYF

j_call: TRBJ1-2
clone_size: few
d_call: NA
v_call: TRBV7-2
cdr3_nt: TGTGCCAGCAGCTCTGGGGGCGCCGGGGGCTGGGAGGGCTACACCTTC
cdr3_aa: CASSSGGAGGWEGYTF

j_call: TRBJ1-6
clone_size: NA
d_call: TRBD1
v_call: TRBV6-6
cdr3_nt: TGTGCCAGCAGTTACTCGGGGACAGGGGACTCACCCCTCCACTTT
cdr3_aa: CASSYSGTGDSPLHF

j_call: TRBJ2-7
clone_size: NA
d_call: NA
v_call: TRBV14
cdr3_nt: TGTGCCAGCAGCCCGGCCCTTCCCCCCTACGAGCAGTACTTC
cdr3_aa: CASSPALPPYEQYF

j_call: TRBJ2-5
clone_size: NA
d_call: NA
v_call: TRBV4-1
cdr3_nt: TGCGCCAGCAGCCAGGTGGGACACAACCAAGAGACCCAGTACTTC
cdr3_aa: CASSQVGHNQETQYF

j_call: TRBJ2-1
clone_size: few
d_call: TRBD2
v_call: TRBV19
cdr3_nt: TGTGCCAGTAGTATATTATCGACTAGCGGACCTTACAATGAGCAGTTCTTC
cdr3_aa: CASSILSTSGPYNEQFF

j_call: TRBJ2-1
clone_size: NA
d_call: TRBD2
v_call: TRBV19
cdr3_nt: TGTGCCAGTAGGACTAGCGGGAGCTACAATGAGCAGTTCTTC
cdr3_aa: CASRTSGSYNEQFF

j_call: TRBJ1-3
clone_size: NA
d_call: NA
v_call: TRBV7-9
cdr3_nt: TGTGCCAGCAGCCACCAAGGAGTCTCTGGAAACACCATATATTTT
cdr3_aa: CASSHQGVSGNTIYF

j_call: TRBJ1-6
clone_size: NA
d_call: NA
v_call: TRBV15
cdr3_nt: TGTGCCACCAGCAGATCCCGGGAGATAACTTCACCCCTCCACTTT
cdr3_aa: CATSRSREITSPLHF

j_call: TRBJ2-1
clone_size: few
d_call: NA
v_call: TRBV7-2
cdr3_nt: TGTGCCAGCAGCTTAGTTGGAGGGGGCTCCAACAATGAGCAGTTCTTC
cdr3_aa: CASSLVGGGSNNEQFF

j_call: TRBJ2-2
clone_size: NA
d_call: TRBD2
v_call: TRBV29-1
cdr3_nt: TGCAGCGTTGCCTCTAGCGGAGGCACCGGGGAGCTGTTTTTT
cdr3_aa: CSVASSGGTGELFF

j_call: TRBJ1-4
clone_size: NA
d_call: NA
v_call: TRBV15
cdr3_nt: TGTGCCACCAGCAGAGGCACAGGGATAAATGAAAAACTGTTTTTT
cdr3_aa: CATSRGTGINEKLFF

j_call: TRBJ1-5
clone_size: NA
d_call: TRBD1
v_call: TRBV27
cdr3_nt: TGTGCCAGCAGTTTATCCGGGGGACAGGGCCTCGGATATAGCAATCAGCCCCAGCATTTT
cdr3_aa: CASSLSGGQGLGYSNQPQHF

j_call: TRBJ2-5
clone_size: NA
d_call: TRBD2
v_call: TRBV5-4
cdr3_nt: TGTGCCAGCAGCTCGACTAGCGGTACGGAGACCCAGTACTTC
cdr3_aa: CASSSTSGTETQYF

j_call: TRBJ1-1
clone_size: NA
d_call: NA
v_call: TRBV30
cdr3_nt: TGTGCCTATGGGGTCTCCGCAGACACTGAAGCTTTCTTT
cdr3_aa: CAYGVSADTEAFF

j_call: TRBJ1-5
clone_size: NA
d_call: NA
v_call: TRBV9
cdr3_nt: TGTGCCAGCAGCGCCCAGGGGATTCGTCAGCCCCAGCATTTT
cdr3_aa: CASSAQGIRQPQHF

j_call: TRBJ2-1
clone_size: once
d_call: TRBD1
v_call: TRBV6-5
cdr3_nt: TGTGCCAGCAGTTACACGAGGACACAGGGGGAGCAGTTCTTC
cdr3_aa: CASSYTRTQGEQFF

j_call: TRBJ2-7
clone_size: NA
d_call: NA
v_call: TRBV7-8
cdr3_nt: TGTGCCAGCAGCTTAGTTCTCCAGGCGGCCAGCTCCTACGAGCAGTACTTC
cdr3_aa: CASSLVLQAASSYEQYF

j_call: TRBJ1-1
clone_size: NA
d_call: TRBD1
v_call: TRBV6-5
cdr3_nt: TGTGCCAGCAGTTACGGGGCCACAGGGGGCACTGAAGCTTTCTTT
cdr3_aa: CASSYGATGGTEAFF

j_call: TRBJ2-6
clone_size: NA
d_call: NA
v_call: TRBV30
cdr3_nt: TGTGCCGGAACTGGGGCCAACGTCCTGACTTTC
cdr3_aa: CAGTGANVLTF

j_call: TRBJ1-2
clone_size: NA
d_call: NA
v_call: TRBV7-9
cdr3_nt: TGTGCCAGCAGCACCGGGACGATTGGCTACACCTTC
cdr3_aa: CASSTGTIGYTF